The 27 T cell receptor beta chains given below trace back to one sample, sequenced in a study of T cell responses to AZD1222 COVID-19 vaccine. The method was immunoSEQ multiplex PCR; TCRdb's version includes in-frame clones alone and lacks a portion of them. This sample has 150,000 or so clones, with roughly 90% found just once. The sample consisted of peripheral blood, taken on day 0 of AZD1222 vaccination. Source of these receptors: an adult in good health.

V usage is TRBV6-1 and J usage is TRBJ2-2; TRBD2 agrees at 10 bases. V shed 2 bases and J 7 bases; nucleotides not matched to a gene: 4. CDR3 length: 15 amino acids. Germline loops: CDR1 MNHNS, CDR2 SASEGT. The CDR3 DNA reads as TGTGCCAGCAGTGAAAGCGGGGGGGCGGTCGGGGAGCTGTTTTTT. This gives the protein CASSESGGAVGELFF.

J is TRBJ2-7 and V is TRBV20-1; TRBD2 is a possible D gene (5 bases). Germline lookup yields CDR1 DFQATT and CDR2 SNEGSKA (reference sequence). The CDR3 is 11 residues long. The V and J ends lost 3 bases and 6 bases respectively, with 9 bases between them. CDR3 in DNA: TGCAGTGCTAGCGGGATGGGCGAGCAGTACTTC. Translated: CSASGMGEQYF.

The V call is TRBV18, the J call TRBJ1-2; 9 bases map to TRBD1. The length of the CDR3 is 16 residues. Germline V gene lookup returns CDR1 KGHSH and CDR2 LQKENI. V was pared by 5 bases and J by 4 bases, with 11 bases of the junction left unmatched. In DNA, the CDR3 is TGTGCCAGCTCATCCCTACAGGGGGCGGAGATCTATGGCTACACCTTC. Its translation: CASSSLQGAEIYGYTF.

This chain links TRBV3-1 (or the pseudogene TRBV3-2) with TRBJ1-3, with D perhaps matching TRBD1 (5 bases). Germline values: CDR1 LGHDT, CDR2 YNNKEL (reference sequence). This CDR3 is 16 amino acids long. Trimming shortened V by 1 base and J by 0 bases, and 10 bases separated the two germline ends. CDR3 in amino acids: CASSQADILSGNTIYF. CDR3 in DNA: TGTGCCAGCAGCCAAGCGGACATCCTCTCTGGAAACACCATATATTTT.

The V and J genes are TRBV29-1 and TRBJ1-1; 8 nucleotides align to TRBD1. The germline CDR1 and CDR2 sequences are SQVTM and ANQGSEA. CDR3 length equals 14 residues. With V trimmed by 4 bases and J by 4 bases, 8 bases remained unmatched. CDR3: CSVVNGQGSTEAFF. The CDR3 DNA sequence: TGCAGCGTTGTGAACGGACAGGGCTCCACTGAAGCTTTCTTT.

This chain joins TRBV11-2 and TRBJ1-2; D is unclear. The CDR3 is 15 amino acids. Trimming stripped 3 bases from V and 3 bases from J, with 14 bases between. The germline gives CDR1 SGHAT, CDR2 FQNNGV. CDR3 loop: CASSFSGVVDYGYTF. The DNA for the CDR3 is TGTGCCAGCAGCTTTAGTGGGGTGGTGGACTATGGCTACACCTTC. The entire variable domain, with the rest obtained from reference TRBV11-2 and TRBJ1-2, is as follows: EAGVAQSPRYKIIEKRQSVAFWCNPISGHATLYWYQQILGQGPKLLIQFQNNGVVDDSQLPKDRFSAERLKGVDSTLKIQPAKLEDSAVYLCASSFSGVVDYGYTFGSGTRLTVV.

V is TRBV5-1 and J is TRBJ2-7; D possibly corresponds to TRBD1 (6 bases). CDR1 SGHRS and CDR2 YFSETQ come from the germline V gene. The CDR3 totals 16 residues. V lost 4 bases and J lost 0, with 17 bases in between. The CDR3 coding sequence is TGCGCCAGCAGCCTCGCCGAAACAGGGAACTCCTACGAGCAGTACTTC. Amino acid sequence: CASSLAETGNSYEQYF.

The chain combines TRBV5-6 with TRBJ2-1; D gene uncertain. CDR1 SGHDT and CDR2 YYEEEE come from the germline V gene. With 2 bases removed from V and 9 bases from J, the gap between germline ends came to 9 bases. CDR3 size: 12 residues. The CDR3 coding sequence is TGTGCCAGCAGCTTAGGGATAGGTGAGCAGTTCTTC. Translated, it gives CASSLGIGEQFF. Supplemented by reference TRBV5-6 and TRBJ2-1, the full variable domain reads DAGVTQSPTHLIKTRGQQVTLRCSPKSGHDTVSWYQQALGQGPQFIFQYYEEEERQRGNFPDRFSGHQFPNYSSELNVNALLLGDSALYLCASSLGIGEQFFGPGTRLTVL.

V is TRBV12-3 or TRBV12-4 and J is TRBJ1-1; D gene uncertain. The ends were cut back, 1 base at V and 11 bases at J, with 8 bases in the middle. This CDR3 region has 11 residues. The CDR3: CASSLEARAFF. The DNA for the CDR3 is TGTGCCAGCAGTTTAGAGGCGAGGGCTTTCTTT.

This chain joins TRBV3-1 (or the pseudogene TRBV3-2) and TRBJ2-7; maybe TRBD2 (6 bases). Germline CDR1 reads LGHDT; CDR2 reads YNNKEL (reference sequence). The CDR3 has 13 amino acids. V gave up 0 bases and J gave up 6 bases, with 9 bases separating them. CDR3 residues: CASSQDGGAEQYF. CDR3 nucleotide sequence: TGTGCCAGCAGCCAAGATGGAGGGGCCGAGCAGTACTTC.

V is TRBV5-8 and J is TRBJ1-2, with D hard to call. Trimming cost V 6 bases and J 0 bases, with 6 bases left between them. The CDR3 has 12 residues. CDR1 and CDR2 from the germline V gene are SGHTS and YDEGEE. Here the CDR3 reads CASTTANYGYTF. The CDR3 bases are TGTGCCAGCACAACCGCTAACTATGGCTACACCTTC.

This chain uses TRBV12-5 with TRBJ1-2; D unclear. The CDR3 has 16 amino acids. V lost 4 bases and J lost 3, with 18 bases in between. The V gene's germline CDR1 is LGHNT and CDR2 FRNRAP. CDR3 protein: CASGSRGRLWYYGYTF. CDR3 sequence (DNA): TGTGCTAGTGGTTCGCGTGGCAGGCTATGGTACTATGGCTACACCTTC. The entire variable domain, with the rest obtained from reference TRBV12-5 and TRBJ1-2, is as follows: DARVTQTPRHKVTEMGQEVTMRCQPILGHNTVFWYRQTMMQGLELLAYFRNRAPLDDSGMPKDRFSAEMPDATLATLKIQPSEPRDSAVYFCASGSRGRLWYYGYTFGSGTRLTVV.

For the CDR3, the DNA is TGTGCCAGCAGCAAAGCTGATATTTCTAGCGGGAGGGGATCCGTCCTCACTGACAATGAGCAGTTCTTC. Protein product: CASSKADISSGRGSVLTDNEQFF. The V call is TRBV21-1, the J call TRBJ2-1; TRBD2 reflects the table's D call only, with no check against the DNA. TRBV21-1 is termed a pseudogene. The CDR3 covers 23 residues.

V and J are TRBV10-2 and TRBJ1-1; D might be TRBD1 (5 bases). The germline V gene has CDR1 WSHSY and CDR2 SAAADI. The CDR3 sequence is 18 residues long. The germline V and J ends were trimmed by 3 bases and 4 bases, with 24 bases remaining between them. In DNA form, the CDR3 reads TGCGCCAGCAGTGACTCCCGGGACCTTATGACCATGAGCACTGAAGCTTTCTTT. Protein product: CASSDSRDLMTMSTEAFF.

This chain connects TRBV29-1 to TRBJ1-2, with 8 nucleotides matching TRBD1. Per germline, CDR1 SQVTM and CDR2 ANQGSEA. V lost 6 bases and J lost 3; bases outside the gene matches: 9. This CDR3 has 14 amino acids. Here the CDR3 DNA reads TGCAGCGTGACCAATTGGGGACAGGACTATGGCTACACCTTC. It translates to CSVTNWGQDYGYTF.

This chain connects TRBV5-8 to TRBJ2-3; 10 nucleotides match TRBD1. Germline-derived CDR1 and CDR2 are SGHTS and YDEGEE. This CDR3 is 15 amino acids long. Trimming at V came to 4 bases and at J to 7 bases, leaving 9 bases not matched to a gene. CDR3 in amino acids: CASSAGTGERNTQYF. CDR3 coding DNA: TGTGCCAGCAGCGCCGGGACAGGGGAGAGGAATACGCAGTATTTT.

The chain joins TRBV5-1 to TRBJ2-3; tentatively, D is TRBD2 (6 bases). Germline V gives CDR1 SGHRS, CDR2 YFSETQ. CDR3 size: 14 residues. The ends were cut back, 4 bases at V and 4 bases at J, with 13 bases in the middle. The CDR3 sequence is CASSEATSSDTQYF. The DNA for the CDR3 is TGCGCCAGCAGCGAAGCTACTAGCTCAGATACGCAGTATTTT.

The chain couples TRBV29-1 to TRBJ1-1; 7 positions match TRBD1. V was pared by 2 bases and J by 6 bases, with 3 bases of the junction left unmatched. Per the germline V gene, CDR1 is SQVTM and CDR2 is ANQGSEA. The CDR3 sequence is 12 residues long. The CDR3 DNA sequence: TGCAGCGTTGAATCAGGGGGGGCTGAAGCTTTCTTT. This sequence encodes CSVESGGAEAFF.

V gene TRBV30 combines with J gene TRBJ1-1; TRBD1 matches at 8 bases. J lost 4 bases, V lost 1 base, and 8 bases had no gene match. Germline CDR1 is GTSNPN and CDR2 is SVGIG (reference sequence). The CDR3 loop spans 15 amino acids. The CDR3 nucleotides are TGTGCCTGGAGTGAAGGGATACAGGGGGGCACTGAAGCTTTCTTT. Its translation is CAWSEGIQGGTEAFF.

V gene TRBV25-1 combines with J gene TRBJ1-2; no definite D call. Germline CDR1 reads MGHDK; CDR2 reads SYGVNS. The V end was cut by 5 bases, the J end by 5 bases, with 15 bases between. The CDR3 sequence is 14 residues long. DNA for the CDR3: TGTGCCAGCAGTCTCGGTCCGGGTTTTTATGGCTACACCTTC. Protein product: CASSLGPGFYGYTF.

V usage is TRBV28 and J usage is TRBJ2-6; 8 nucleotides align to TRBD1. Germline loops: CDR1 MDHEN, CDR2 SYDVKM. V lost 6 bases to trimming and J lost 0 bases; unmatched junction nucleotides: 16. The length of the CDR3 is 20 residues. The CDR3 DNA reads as TGTGCCAGCAGATTTACCCCACCGGGACAGGCCTTCTCTGGGGCCAACGTCCTGACTTTC. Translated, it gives CASRFTPPGQAFSGANVLTF.

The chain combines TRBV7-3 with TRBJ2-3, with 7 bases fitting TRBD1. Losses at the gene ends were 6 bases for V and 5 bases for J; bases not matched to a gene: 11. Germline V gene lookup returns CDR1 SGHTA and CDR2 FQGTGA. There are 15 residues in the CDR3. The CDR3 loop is CASRLGTAVRDTQYF. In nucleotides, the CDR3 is TGTGCCAGCAGGCTAGGGACAGCCGTCAGAGATACGCAGTATTTT.

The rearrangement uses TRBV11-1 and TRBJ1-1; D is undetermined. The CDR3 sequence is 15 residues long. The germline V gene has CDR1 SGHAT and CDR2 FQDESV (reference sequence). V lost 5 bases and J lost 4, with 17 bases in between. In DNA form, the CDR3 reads TGTGCCAGCAGCCTCACGGGAATAAAGAGCACTGAAGCTTTCTTT. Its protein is CASSLTGIKSTEAFF.

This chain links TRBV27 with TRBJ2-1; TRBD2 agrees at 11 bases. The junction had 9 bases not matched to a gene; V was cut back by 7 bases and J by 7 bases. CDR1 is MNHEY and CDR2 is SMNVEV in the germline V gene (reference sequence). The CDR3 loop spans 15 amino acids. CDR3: CASITLAGARNEQFF. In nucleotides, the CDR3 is TGTGCCAGCATCACACTAGCGGGAGCAAGGAATGAGCAGTTCTTC.

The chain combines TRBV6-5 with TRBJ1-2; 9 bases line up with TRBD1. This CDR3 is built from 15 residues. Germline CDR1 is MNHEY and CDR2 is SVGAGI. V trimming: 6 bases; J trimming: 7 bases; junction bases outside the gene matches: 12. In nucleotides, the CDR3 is TGTGCCAGCAGCATACAACTAACAGGGGGCCTTGGCTACACCTTC. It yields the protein CASSIQLTGGLGYTF.

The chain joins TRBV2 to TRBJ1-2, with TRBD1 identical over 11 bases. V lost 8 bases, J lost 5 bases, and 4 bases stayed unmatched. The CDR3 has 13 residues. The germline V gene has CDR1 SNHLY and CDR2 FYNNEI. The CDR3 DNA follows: TGTGCCAGCTTGGACAGGGGGCGTTATGGCTACACCTTC. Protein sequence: CASLDRGRYGYTF.

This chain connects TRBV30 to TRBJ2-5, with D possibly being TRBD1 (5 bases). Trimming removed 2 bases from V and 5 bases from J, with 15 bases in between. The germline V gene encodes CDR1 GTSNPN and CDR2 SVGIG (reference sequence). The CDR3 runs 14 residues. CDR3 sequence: CAWSSDRWGETQYF. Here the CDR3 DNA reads TGTGCCTGGAGTTCCGACAGATGGGGCGAGACCCAGTACTTC. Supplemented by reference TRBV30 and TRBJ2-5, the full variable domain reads SQTIHQWPATLVQPVGSPLSLECTVEGTSNPNLYWYRQAAGRGLQLLFYSVGIGQISSEVPQNLSASRPQDRQFILSSKKLLLSDSGFYLCAWSSDRWGETQYFGPGTRLLVL.